The TCR beta chain described here comes from a study of OX40 agonist ivuxolimab in advanced cancers. Study context: Partial response was recorded in three patients: one hepatocellular carcinoma and two cutaneous melanoma cases.

General study findings and limits: Part of the nonresponder group also had normalized T-cell clonal expansion that was low. Both blood CD4+ and CD8+ T cells showed clonal growth by week 6 at 0.1 to 3.0 mg/kg.

Turning to this clone: Its antigen is currently unknown.

Clones were sequenced by immunoSEQ multiplex PCR, and TCRdb holds only the in-frame ones, with some missing. The table has 11,000 to 15,000 clones, about four fifths seen once; the top ten hold over 30%. Enrollment shut out patients with autoimmune disease history or systemic immunosuppression. Germline CDR1 reads SEHNR; CDR2 reads FQNEAQ (reference sequence). The CDR3 spans 16 residues. V shed 0 bases and J 1 base; nucleotides not matched to a gene: 4. This sequence originates from an adult with an advanced solid tumor such as melanoma, head and neck, liver or kidney cancer. The rearrangement uses TRBV7-9 and TRBJ2-3; TRBD2 aligns across 7 bases. Sequencing was performed on CD4+ or CD8+ T cells sorted from blood, taken in a trial of the OX40 agonist ivuxolimab. The CDR3 region has the DNA TGTGCCAGCAGCTTAGCGCCCCGGGGGGGCACAGATACGCAGTATTTT. Its protein is CASSLAPRGGTDTQYF.